Following are 28 T cell receptor beta chains from one sample sequenced in a study of beta chain features in type 1 diabetes. Sequencing targeted expressed TCRB transcripts, as all isolated RNA had been reverse transcribed. The table came from immunoSEQ multiplex PCR; TCRdb's copy has only in-frame clones and leaves some out. In the table there are about 320,000 clones, about 14% of which are singletons. Material: central memory CD4+ T cells from blood. Every receptor here comes from a man younger than 40 in good health.

The chain joins TRBV6-6 to TRBJ1-2; a weak D match, TRBD1 (5 bases). Trimming took 6 bases from V and 8 from J, leaving 19 bases between them. From germline, CDR1 is MNHNY and CDR2 SVGAGI (reference sequence). CDR3 length equals 14 residues. The CDR3 nucleotides are TGTGCCAGCAGGGATACTGGGCAGGGCTGGGGCTACACCTTC. It is translated as CASRDTGQGWGYTF.

This clone was seen more than once but under ten times. J is TRBJ2-1 and V is TRBV7-2; 8 bases line up with TRBD2. The CDR3 spans 15 residues. V gave up 8 bases and J gave up 6 bases; unmatched junction bases: 12. Germline CDR1 SGHTA, CDR2 FQGNSA. CDR3 in amino acids: CASENPGGRANEQFF. For the CDR3, the DNA is TGTGCCAGCGAGAACCCGGGGGGGCGTGCCAATGAGCAGTTCTTC.

A few counts support this clone. This CDR3 reads CSVRQGAREQYF. The CDR3 coding sequence is TGCAGCGTAAGACAGGGGGCAAGAGAGCAGTACTTC. The V gene is TRBV29-1, the J gene TRBJ2-7, with TRBD1 matching 10 bases. Trimming at V came to 6 bases and at J to 7 bases, leaving 6 bases not matched to a gene. CDR1 and CDR2 from the germline V gene are SQVTM and ANQGSEA. This CDR3 region has 12 residues.

With regard to this clone: One junction end does not reproduce the germline sequence, and a read error may be involved. The chain carries TRBV10-3 and TRBJ2-7; possible D gene TRBD1, 6 bases. Germline assignment: CDR1 ENHRY and CDR2 SYGVKD. This CDR3 has 15 amino acids. CDR3 in amino acids: CASSSTPGHPTEQYF. In nucleotides, the CDR3 is TGTGCCAGCAGTTCCACTCCGGGACACCCCACCGAGCAGTACTTC.

This clone was detected a few times. The chain uses TRBV5-1 and TRBJ1-2; D unresolved. Trimming removed 4 bases at V and 0 bases at J, with 7 bases between. The germline V gene has CDR1 SGHRS and CDR2 YFSETQ. CDR3 length: 13 residues. CDR3 coding DNA: TGCGCCAGCAGCGCTACAGCTAACTATGGCTACACCTTC. It codes for CASSATANYGYTF.

This clone was picked up a small number of times. V usage is TRBV18 and J usage is TRBJ1-1; tentatively, D is TRBD1 (6 bases). V lost 1 base and J lost 3, with 12 bases in between. The CDR3 spans 15 residues. Germline CDR1 KGHSH, CDR2 LQKENI. The CDR3 loop reads CASSPLQGRYTEAFF. The CDR3 coding sequence is TGTGCCAGCTCACCACTACAGGGTCGGTACACTGAAGCTTTCTTT. The entire variable domain, with the rest obtained from reference TRBV18 and TRBJ1-1, is as follows: NAGVMQNPRHLVRRRGQEARLRCSPMKGHSHVYWYRQLPEEGLKFMVYLQKENIIDESGMPKERFSAEFPKEGPSILRIQQVVRGDSAAYFCASSPLQGRYTEAFFGQGTRLTVV.

At least ten counts were recorded for this clone. The genes are TRBV2 and TRBJ1-4, with D possibly matching TRBD1 (5 bases). With 7 bases removed from V and 8 bases from J, the gap between germline ends came to 11 bases. CDR3 length: 12 residues. CDR1 is SNHLY, CDR2 FYNNEI, per germline. CDR3: CASKRGGEKLFF. DNA of the CDR3: TGTGCCAGCAAGAGGGGAGGGGAAAAACTGTTTTTT.

Comments on this clone: Other DNA variants within this sample encode the same CDR3. The chain links TRBV29-1 to TRBJ1-1; a possible D gene is TRBD1 (6 bases). Germline assignment: CDR1 SQVTM and CDR2 ANQGSEA. CDR3 size: 16 residues. Trimming removed 4 bases from V and 5 bases from J, with 23 bases in between. The CDR3 DNA follows: TGCAGCGTTGTTTTCAACCACGGGGGGAGGGGGACTGAAGCTTTCTTT. It yields the protein CSVVFNHGGRGTEAFF.

This clone showed up just a few times. This chain uses TRBV6-6 with TRBJ2-5; weak D call: TRBD1 (5 bases). The CDR3 is 13 amino acids. Germline CDR1 reads MNHNY; CDR2 reads SVGAGI (reference sequence). With 8 bases removed from V and 7 bases from J, the gap between germline ends came to 17 bases. CDR3 sequence: CASRNRIFGTQYF. The CDR3 DNA sequence: TGTGCCAGCCGAAACAGGATTTTTGGGACCCAGTACTTC.

As concerns this clone: Other DNA variants within this sample encode the same CDR3. J is TRBJ1-2 and V is TRBV6-5, with D perhaps matching TRBD1 (6 bases). Germline CDR1 and CDR2: MNHEY and SVGAGI. V lost 0 bases and J lost 4, with 12 bases in between. The CDR3 covers 15 residues. CDR3 nucleotides: TGTGCCAGCAGTTACTCCGGGGGCGGAGGCTATGGCTACACCTTC. Its translation is CASSYSGGGGYGYTF.

Only a few counts were recorded for this clone. The chain carries TRBV7-9 and TRBJ2-7, with D uncertain. From germline, CDR1 is SEHNR and CDR2 FQNEAQ (reference sequence). This CDR3 comprises 12 residues. V lost 3 bases and J lost 4, with 7 bases in between. CDR3 nucleotides: TGTGCCAGCAGCTTTAGGTTATACGAGCAGTACTTC. Translated: CASSFRLYEQYF.

The gene calls are TRBV6-5 and TRBJ2-1, with 8 bases fitting TRBD2. Trimming cost V 3 bases and J 5 bases; bases outside gene matches: 9. Looked up from germline, CDR1 is MNHEY and CDR2 is SVGAGI. The CDR3 is 16 residues long. CDR3 bases: TGTGCCAGCAGTTATATAATGCGGACTAGCCACAATGAGCAGTTCTTC. This gives the protein CASSYIMRTSHNEQFF.

This clone was detected only a few times. The rearrangement uses TRBV11-2 and TRBJ2-7; weak D call: TRBD1 (6 bases). The germline CDR1 and CDR2 sequences are SGHAT and FQNNGV. Between the trimmed V and J ends, which lost 5 bases and 0 bases, there was a span of 17 bases. The length of the CDR3 is 16 residues. The chain's CDR3 is CASSPRTASPSYEQYF. For the CDR3, the DNA is TGTGCCAGCAGCCCGCGGACAGCAAGTCCCTCCTACGAGCAGTACTTC.

The chain couples TRBV10-2 to TRBJ1-2; D might be TRBD1 (6 bases). V was pared by 0 bases and J by 6 bases, with 14 bases between. CDR1 is WSHSY, CDR2 SAAADI, per germline. CDR3 length: 15 amino acids. The CDR3 DNA sequence: TGCGCCAGCAGTGAGTCGTCAGGGGCATTTGATGGCTACACCTTC. Translation gives CASSESSGAFDGYTF.

The chain couples TRBV7-9 to TRBJ1-1, with a tentative D call TRBD1 (5 bases). The germline gives CDR1 SEHNR, CDR2 FQNEAQ (reference sequence). V lost 8 bases and J 5 bases, leaving 18 bases between the germline ends. The CDR3 is 14 residues long. The CDR3 DNA follows: TGTGCCAGCTCCAAAGGTAGGGGTCGAACTGAAGCTTTCTTT. This translates into CASSKGRGRTEAFF. The variable domain in full, with the rest retrieved from reference TRBV7-9 and TRBJ1-1, is DTGVSQNPRHKITKRGQNVTFRCDPISEHNRLYWYRQTLGQGPEFLTYFQNEAQLEKSRLLSDRFSAERPKGSFSTLEIQRTEQGDSAMYLCASSKGRGRTEAFFGQGTRLTVV.

The sample holds a few counts of this clone. The gene calls are TRBV27 and TRBJ1-1, with D perhaps matching TRBD1 (6 bases). This CDR3 spans 14 amino acids. The germline gives CDR1 MNHEY, CDR2 SMNVEV (reference sequence). The V gene lost 5 bases and the J gene lost 4 bases, with 14 bases spanning the gap. In DNA form, the CDR3 reads TGTGCCAGCAGTCCGCACAGGGTGGGCACTGAAGCTTTCTTT. As protein: CASSPHRVGTEAFF.

This clone showed up many times. The chain is built from TRBV2 and TRBJ2-2; tentatively, D is TRBD1 (5 bases). This CDR3 is 14 amino acids long. Between the trimmed V and J ends, which lost 6 bases and 3 bases, there was a span of 11 bases. Germline V lookup: CDR1 SNHLY, CDR2 FYNNEI. CDR3 sequence: CASRTDSYTGELFF. The CDR3 DNA is TGTGCCAGCAGGACTGACAGTTACACCGGGGAGCTGTTTTTT.

J is TRBJ2-1 and V is TRBV10-3, with a weak D call TRBD2 (6 bases). This CDR3 spans 16 amino acids. The germline V and J ends were trimmed by 0 bases and 4 bases, with 13 bases remaining between them. Per germline, CDR1 ENHRY and CDR2 SYGVKD. CDR3: CAISESNSGGYNEQFF. The CDR3 DNA follows: TGTGCCATCAGTGAGTCGAATAGTGGAGGGTACAATGAGCAGTTCTTC.

This rearrangement joins TRBV6-4 to TRBJ2-7, with D possibly being TRBD2 (5 bases). Trimming pared 9 bases from V and 3 bases from J, leaving 12 bases between. The germline V gene encodes CDR1 MRHNA and CDR2 SNTAGT. The CDR3 totals 12 residues. The CDR3 region has the DNA TGTGCCAGTACCGGACTGTTCTACGAGCAGTACGTC. Translation gives CASTGLFYEQYV.

The genes are TRBV11-1 and TRBJ2-2, with 9 positions matching TRBD1. The CDR3 contains 15 residues. The germline V gene encodes CDR1 SGHAT and CDR2 FQDESV (reference sequence). V trimming: 8 bases; J trimming: 5 bases; junction bases outside the gene matches: 9. This CDR3 is CASGSTGGGTGELFF. CDR3 DNA sequence: TGTGCCAGCGGAAGTACAGGGGGCGGTACCGGGGAGCTGTTTTTT.

In its sample, this clone was seen a few times. The rearrangement uses TRBV7-8 and TRBJ2-1; 8 nucleotides line up with TRBD1. Germline CDR1 reads SGHVS; CDR2 reads FQNEAQ. The CDR3 consists of 16 residues. Trimming at V came to 5 bases and at J to 9 bases, leaving 15 bases not matched to a gene. The CDR3 DNA reads TGTGCCAGCAGCCGCCTCAGACTCGACAGGGGTGGTGAGCAGTTCTTC. Its protein product is CASSRLRLDRGGEQFF.

This chain uses TRBV7-9 with TRBJ2-7; 10 bases match TRBD2. The germline gives CDR1 SEHNR, CDR2 FQNEAQ (reference sequence). The CDR3 spans 17 residues. Losses at the gene ends were 4 bases for V and 6 bases for J; bases not matched to a gene: 15. CDR3 protein: CASSSDAGLAVFFEQYV. DNA for the CDR3: TGTGCCAGCAGCTCTGACGCCGGACTAGCGGTTTTTTTCGAGCAGTACGTC.

The V call is TRBV7-9, the J call TRBJ1-2; D unresolved. Per germline, CDR1 SEHNR and CDR2 FQNEAQ (reference sequence). V was clipped by 0 bases and J by 2 bases, with 10 bases between them. The CDR3 runs to 15 residues. The CDR3: CASSLAHGVNYGYTF. In DNA form, the CDR3 reads TGTGCCAGCAGCTTAGCGCACGGAGTCAACTATGGCTACACCTTC.

The gene calls are TRBV7-7 and TRBJ2-5, with a possible D match to TRBD2 (5 bases). This CDR3 comprises 14 residues. Germline CDR1 is SSHAT and CDR2 is FNYEAQ (reference sequence). The chain's CDR3 is CASSPRTAGGTQYF. DNA of the CDR3: TGTGCTAGCTCACCCAGGACCGCGGGTGGGACCCAGTACTTC. The variable domain in full, with the rest retrieved from reference TRBV7-7 and TRBJ2-5, is GAGVSQSPRYKVTKRGQDVTLRCDPISSHATLYWYQQALGQGPEFLTYFNYEAQPDKSGLPSDRFSAERPEGSISTLTIQRTEQRDSAMYRCASSPRTAGGTQYFGPGTRLLVL.

This clone was seen a handful of times. The CDR3 loop is CASSLDSGAPNTGELFF. Here the CDR3 DNA reads TGTGCCAGCAGCTTAGATAGCGGGGCGCCGAACACCGGGGAGCTGTTTTTT. This chain uses TRBV7-2 with TRBJ2-2, with 8 bases fitting TRBD2. J gave up 0 bases and V 1 base, and 4 bases lay outside the gene matches. CDR3 length: 17 residues. CDR1 SGHTA and CDR2 FQGNSA come from the germline V gene.

In nucleotides, the CDR3 is TGTGCCAGCAGCCGGGGTGAGTCACCCCTCCACTTT. The encoded protein is CASSRGESPLHF. The rearrangement links TRBV7-9 to TRBJ1-6; D remains ambiguous. The CDR3 extends over 12 amino acids. V shed 5 bases and J shed 10 bases, with 9 bases lying between them. Germline V lookup: CDR1 SEHNR, CDR2 FQNEAQ (reference sequence).

To note about this clone: At one boundary the junction diverges from the germline segment, which might be a read error. Additional DNA sequences in this sample encode the identical CDR3. This chain links TRBV2 with TRBJ1-1; D unresolved. The CDR3 totals 12 residues. Germline-derived CDR1 and CDR2 are SNHLY and FYNNEI. In DNA form, the CDR3 reads TGTGCCACCGCATTCGTGGGTACTGAAGCCTTCTTT. It is translated as CATAFVGTEAFF.

This clone showed up just a few times. The same CDR3 is also encoded by other DNA sequences in this sample. The CDR3 DNA reads TGTGCCAGTAGTATAACAGGTAGCAATCAGCCCCAGCATTTT. This codes for CASSITGSNQPQHF. The J gene is TRBJ1-5, the V gene TRBV19, with a possible D match to TRBD1 (5 bases). The CDR3 length is 14 residues. Germline V gives CDR1 LNHDA, CDR2 SQIVND (reference sequence). With 2 bases removed from V and 0 bases from J, the gap between germline ends came to 5 bases.